The 10 T cell receptor beta chains below all came from one sample that was sequenced in a study of low-dose radiotherapy and immunotherapy resistance in tumors. Time point of the sample: after trial treatment. The sample's treatment: LDRT plus nivolumab, ipilimumab, low-dose cyclophosphamide and aspirin (RACIN trial). Amplification, which lasted 20 to 25 PCR cycles, used a constant-region primer and V-primer adapter to amplify TCRs. TCRdb passed the reads through MiXCR, listing each CDR3 protein once. The repertoire consists of around 57,000 distinct CDR3 sequences, with roughly 31% occurring once and the leading ten covering 8% to 9%. The sequences come from PBMCs, collected after low-dose radiotherapy plus immunotherapy. The receptors here all came from a male donor with rectosigmoid adenocarcinoma.

At least ten counts were recorded for this clonotype. The V and J genes are TRBV28 and TRBJ1-3, with TRBD1 matching over 8 bases. This CDR3 has 14 residues. J lost 2 bases, V lost 6 bases, and 3 bases had no gene match. Germline CDR1 reads MDHEN; CDR2 reads SYDVKM. The CDR3 is CASRPDRAGNTIYF. The CDR3 nucleotides are TGTGCCAGCAGGCCGGACAGGGCTGGAAACACCATATATTTT.

This clonotype was seen at least ten times. The V and J genes are TRBV27 and TRBJ1-6, with TRBD1 matching 9 bases. The CDR3 contains 16 residues. The germline CDR1 and CDR2 sequences are MNHEY and SMNVEV (reference sequence). The junction had 8 bases not matched to a gene; V was cut back by 4 bases and J by 7 bases. The chain's CDR3 is CASSSPGTGINSPLHF. The DNA for the CDR3 is TGTGCCAGCAGTTCGCCCGGGACAGGGATAAATTCACCCCTCCACTTT.

At least ten counts were recorded for this clonotype. The genes are TRBV5-1 and TRBJ1-3; 7 nucleotides line up with TRBD1. The CDR3 loop spans 14 amino acids. Germline V gene data show CDR1 as SGHRS and CDR2 as YFSETQ. Trimming removed 6 bases from V and 0 bases from J; junction bases left unmatched: 3. CDR3 region: CASIGTDSGNTIYF. In nucleotides, the CDR3 is TGCGCCAGCATCGGGACAGACTCTGGAAACACCATATATTTT.

This chain links TRBV9 with TRBJ2-7, with 8 bases lining up with TRBD2. The germline V gene has CDR1 SGDLS and CDR2 YYNGEE. There are 15 residues in the CDR3. V lost 4 bases and J lost 2; bases outside the gene matches: 8. This chain's CDR3 is CASSLTGGATYEQYF. The CDR3 DNA follows: TGTGCCAGCAGCCTCACGGGGGGGGCCACCTACGAGCAGTACTTC.

Of note for this clonotype: One base separates it from a far larger clone, so it is likely a read error. The rearrangement joins TRBV24-1 to TRBJ2-2; no firm D call. The CDR3 totals 12 residues. Germline-derived CDR1 and CDR2 are KGHDR and SFDVKD. The ends were cut back, 12 bases at V and 7 bases at J, with 14 bases in the middle. Written as DNA, the CDR3 is TGTGCCGGCACCCCTGGGGACGGGGAGCTGTTTTTT. It codes for CAGTPGDGELFF.

The J gene is TRBJ1-1, the V gene TRBV5-1, with D uncertain. Trimming pared 5 bases from V and 0 bases from J, leaving 14 bases between. CDR1 and CDR2 (germline): SGHRS, YFSETQ. The CDR3 consists of 15 residues. CDR3 nucleotides: TGCGCCAGCAGGCGTGCAGAGGGCGTGAACACTGAAGCTTTCTTT. Translated, it gives CASRRAEGVNTEAFF.

This clonotype showed up many times. This chain joins TRBV4-3 and TRBJ2-7; a possible D gene is TRBD1 (5 bases). Germline V lookup: CDR1 LGHNA, CDR2 YSLEER. There are 14 residues in the CDR3. Trimming took 0 bases from V and 7 from J, leaving 13 bases between them. CDR3 sequence reads: CASSQDPQGWEQYF. CDR3 nucleotide sequence: TGCGCCAGCAGCCAAGATCCGCAGGGCTGGGAGCAGTACTTC.

This clonotype was observed many times. The chain links TRBV5-6 to TRBJ2-7; 7 nucleotides line up with TRBD1. Losses at the gene ends were 0 bases for V and 3 bases for J; bases not matched to a gene: 3. Germline loops: CDR1 SGHDT, CDR2 YYEEEE. CDR3 size: 14 residues. The CDR3 bases are TGTGCCAGCAGCTTGGGACAGGGTTTCTACGAGCAGTACTTC. Translating it yields CASSLGQGFYEQYF.

The rearrangement uses TRBV7-9 and TRBJ2-7; 7 bases fit TRBD2. V was clipped by 5 bases and J by 4 bases; unmatched bases: 8. This CDR3 is 14 amino acids long. The V gene's germline CDR1 is SEHNR and CDR2 FQNEAQ (reference sequence). DNA of the CDR3: TGTGCCAGCAGCAAGGGAGGGGCGGTTTACGAGCAGTACTTC. This encodes CASSKGGAVYEQYF.

The V call is TRBV12-3 or TRBV12-4, the J call TRBJ1-1; D might be TRBD1 (6 bases). The CDR3 totals 14 residues. V was trimmed by 7 bases and J by 1 base, leaving 13 bases between them. The CDR3 reads CASTLTGENTEAFF. CDR3 coding DNA: TGTGCCAGCACCCTGACAGGAGAGAACACTGAAGCTTTCTTT.